Detailed here is one TCR beta chain. Its specificity is unknown. The junction and the germline gene differ at one end; a read error may be behind it. The data were taken from a study of T cell responses to AZD1222 COVID-19 vaccine. Study-wide results and caveats: A rise in Spike-specific TCR breadth and depth followed two AZD1222 doses. Repertoires in all cases were sampled only once the peak T cell response had passed.

Germline loops: CDR1 KGHSH, CDR2 LQKENI. The CDR3 runs 15 residues. This table comes from immunoSEQ multiplex PCR, and its TCRdb copy is limited to in-frame clones, with some not included. The repertoire holds tens of thousands of clones, with roughly 85% as singletons. The chain joins TRBV18 to TRBJ2-1, with D perhaps given as TRBD1 or TRBD2 (5 bases each). This TCR was sampled from an adult in good health. This sample comprised peripheral blood, obtained on day 0 of AZD1222 vaccination. The CDR3 region is CASSPLGPSNNEQFF. The CDR3 DNA reads as TGTGCCAGCTCACCACTGGGACCCTCCAACAATGAGCAGTTCTTC.